This is a list of T cell receptor beta chains from one sample in a study of blood T cell repertoires in COVID-19. Clones were read by immunoSEQ multiplex PCR, and TCRdb kept only the in-frame ones, dropping some. The table shows around 190,000 clones, with 87% occurring only once. Sequenced material: PBMCs or T cells enriched from blood (not recorded which). All receptors come from a man in his late teens or twenties with acute COVID-19. The CDR3 runs from the conserved cysteine through the conserved F or W. Fields, in order: J gene, D gene, V gene, clone size, CDR3 DNA, CDR3 protein. D genes are given only for firm matches. Size is omitted from some rows. Given values are once, few, many or a class for expanded clones.

j_call: TRBJ2-2; d_call: NA; v_call: TRBV10-1; clone_size: NA; cdr3_nt: TGCGCCAGCAGTAGGCGGGAGAACACCGGGGAGCTGTTTTTT; cdr3_aa: CASSRRENTGELFF
j_call: TRBJ1-5; d_call: TRBD1; v_call: TRBV5-4; clone_size: NA; cdr3_nt: TGTGCCAGCAGCGTGGGACAGGGGCATCAGCCCCAGCATTTT; cdr3_aa: CASSVGQGHQPQHF
j_call: TRBJ1-6; d_call: TRBD1; v_call: TRBV11-3; clone_size: NA; cdr3_nt: TGTGCCAGCAGCTCTACAGGGGGGGAGTCCTATAATTCACCCCTCCACTTT; cdr3_aa: CASSSTGGESYNSPLHF
j_call: TRBJ2-7; d_call: NA; v_call: TRBV30; clone_size: NA; cdr3_nt: TGTGCCTGGAGTGTATGGGCCAGCGGCGTCGAGCAGTACTTC; cdr3_aa: CAWSVWASGVEQYF
j_call: TRBJ1-4; d_call: NA; v_call: TRBV6-6; clone_size: NA; cdr3_nt: TGTGCCAGCAGTCGAGGACAGACACCTTCCAATGAAAAACTGTTTTTT; cdr3_aa: CASSRGQTPSNEKLFF
j_call: TRBJ2-7; d_call: NA; v_call: TRBV5-5; clone_size: NA; cdr3_nt: TGTGCCAGCAGCTTGGCAGGGTATCTTGAGCCGACCTACGAGCAGTACTTC; cdr3_aa: CASSLAGYLEPTYEQYF
j_call: TRBJ1-3; d_call: TRBD1; v_call: TRBV29-1; clone_size: NA; cdr3_nt: TGCAGCGTGGTTGGGACAGAAGGAAACACCATATATTTT; cdr3_aa: CSVVGTEGNTIYF
j_call: TRBJ1-1; d_call: NA; v_call: TRBV25-1; clone_size: many; cdr3_nt: TGTGCCAGCAGTGAACCAGAAAGGGGAGGCACTGAAGCTTTCTTT; cdr3_aa: CASSEPERGGTEAFF
j_call: TRBJ1-1; d_call: NA; v_call: TRBV19; clone_size: NA; cdr3_nt: TGTGCCAGTAGTGTACAGGGAAGGACTGAAGCTTTCTTT; cdr3_aa: CASSVQGRTEAFF
j_call: TRBJ2-7; d_call: NA; v_call: TRBV10-1; clone_size: NA; cdr3_nt: TGCGCCAGCAGTGAGTCAGGGGGACGAGAGCAGTACTTC; cdr3_aa: CASSESGGREQYF
j_call: TRBJ2-1; d_call: TRBD1; v_call: TRBV28; clone_size: NA; cdr3_nt: TGTGCCAGCAGGAACCGGGACAGGGTAGTAAATGAGCAGTTCTTC; cdr3_aa: CASRNRDRVVNEQFF
j_call: TRBJ1-2; d_call: NA; v_call: TRBV3-1/TRBV3-2; clone_size: NA; cdr3_nt: TGTGCCAGCAGCCAAGGGGGGGCTAACTATGGCTACACCTTC; cdr3_aa: CASSQGGANYGYTF
j_call: TRBJ1-2; d_call: TRBD1; v_call: TRBV6-5; clone_size: NA; cdr3_nt: TGTGCCAGCAGAGATACAGGGGCCGGCGGCTACACCTTC; cdr3_aa: CASRDTGAGGYTF